The 10 T cell receptor beta chains in this list originate from one sample, sequenced in a study of vaccination and CD4 T cells after COVID-19. The treatment: 10-day PBMC culture with coronavirus spike peptide pools or control peptides (ViraFEST assay). From the unexposed donor, CD4+ T cells were collected ahead of the COVID-19 pandemic (2011-2018). The antigens for these receptors are not known. Sequenced with the Oncomine TCR Beta short-read assay was DNA taken from cultured CD4+ T cells. Using its own MiXCR run on the PCR reads, TCRdb lists one record per CDR3 protein. The sample shows approximately 3,700 distinct CDR3 sequences, roughly a quarter of them seen only once. Sequencing was carried out using CD4+ T cells from blood, cultured in vitro. The receptors here all came from a human donor in good health.

V and J are TRBV6-1 and TRBJ2-7, with D tentatively TRBD2 (6 bases). V was shortened by 5 bases and J by 5 bases, with 19 bases between the two germline ends. CDR3 length: 15 amino acids. The V gene's germline CDR1 is MNHNS and CDR2 SASEGT. The CDR3 bases are TGTGCCAGCAGTCCCCGGGGAGCGGGTCTTAACGAGCAGTACTTC. This codes for CASSPRGAGLNEQYF.

The chain recombines TRBV30 with TRBJ2-7; a possible D gene is TRBD1 (5 bases). There are 11 residues in the CDR3. Per the germline V gene, CDR1 is GTSNPN and CDR2 is SVGIG (reference sequence). V lost 3 bases, J lost 7 bases, and 10 bases lay in between. CDR3 bases: TGTGCCTGGAGCTACTACAGGGAGCAGTACTTC. Protein product: CAWSYYREQYF.

The J gene is TRBJ1-2, the V gene TRBV6-1; no clear D gene. The CDR3 totals 13 residues. The germline V and J ends were trimmed by 11 bases and 5 bases, with 18 bases remaining between them. CDR1 MNHNS and CDR2 SASEGT come from the germline V gene. The CDR3: CAAAALGLYGYTF. The CDR3 DNA reads TGTGCCGCGGCAGCCCTAGGGTTATATGGCTACACCTTC.

This clonotype has only a few counts. The chain links TRBV28 to TRBJ2-2, with D unresolved. The CDR3 is 14 residues long. The V end lost 7 bases, the J end lost 0 bases, and 9 bases lay between the germline ends. CDR1 is MDHEN and CDR2 is SYDVKM in the germline V gene. CDR3 amino acids: CASTPGANTGELFF. The CDR3 DNA follows: TGTGCCAGCACCCCCGGAGCGAACACCGGGGAGCTGTTTTTT.

By proportion, this clonotype is medium-sized. V usage is TRBV10-3 and J usage is TRBJ1-2; 8 bases are a match to TRBD1. The CDR3 is made up of 16 amino acids. Trimming at V came to 6 bases and at J to 6 bases, leaving 15 bases not matched to a gene. CDR1 is ENHRY and CDR2 is SYGVKD in the germline V gene. In nucleotides, the CDR3 is TGTGCCATCAGCCCCGGACCCGGGACAGGTAGCCATGGCTACACCTTC. The encoded protein is CAISPGPGTGSHGYTF.

The V gene is TRBV2, the J gene TRBJ1-1, with 7 bases fitting TRBD1. Germline CDR1 is SNHLY and CDR2 is FYNNEI. The CDR3 extends over 15 amino acids. V lost 5 bases and J lost 1; bases outside the gene matches: 7. CDR3 protein: CASSSLGTENTEAFF. CDR3 nucleotides: TGTGCCAGCAGTTCTTTAGGGACAGAGAACACTGAAGCTTTCTTT.

Only a few counts were recorded for this clonotype. The V gene is TRBV24-1, the J gene TRBJ2-7; 10 nucleotides align to TRBD1. CDR3 length: 15 amino acids. Germline CDR1 KGHDR, CDR2 SFDVKD. V gave up 4 bases and J gave up 0 bases; unmatched junction bases: 2. The CDR3 DNA sequence: TGTGCCACCAGTGACCGGACAGGGGGCTCCTACGAGCAGTACTTC. As protein: CATSDRTGGSYEQYF.

The rearrangement joins TRBV10-2 to TRBJ1-1; D possibly corresponds to TRBD1 (5 bases). V lost 1 base and J lost 3, with 9 bases in between. This CDR3 has 14 residues. CDR1 is WSHSY, CDR2 SAAADI, per germline. CDR3 nucleotides: TGCGCCAGCAGTGAGTGGAGAGGGGACACTGAAGCTTTCTTT. This codes for CASSEWRGDTEAFF.

This clonotype was seen more than once but under ten times. The J gene is TRBJ1-5, the V gene TRBV2; D possibly corresponds to TRBD1 (5 bases). CDR1 SNHLY and CDR2 FYNNEI come from the germline V gene. The CDR3 has 14 residues. Trimming removed 7 bases from V and 0 bases from J, with 10 bases in between. The CDR3 DNA follows: TGTGCCAGCAAGAGAGGGGATAGCAATCAGCCCCAGCATTTT. This codes for CASKRGDSNQPQHF.

The gene calls are TRBV28 and TRBJ1-4, with D tentatively TRBD1 (6 bases). The CDR3 extends over 16 amino acids. V lost 7 bases to trimming and J lost 2 bases, with 17 bases between them. Germline CDR1 MDHEN, CDR2 SYDVKM. CDR3 residues: CASNIGGRGTNEKLFF. The CDR3 DNA follows: TGTGCCAGCAATATAGGGGGGCGTGGGACTAATGAAAAACTGTTTTTT.